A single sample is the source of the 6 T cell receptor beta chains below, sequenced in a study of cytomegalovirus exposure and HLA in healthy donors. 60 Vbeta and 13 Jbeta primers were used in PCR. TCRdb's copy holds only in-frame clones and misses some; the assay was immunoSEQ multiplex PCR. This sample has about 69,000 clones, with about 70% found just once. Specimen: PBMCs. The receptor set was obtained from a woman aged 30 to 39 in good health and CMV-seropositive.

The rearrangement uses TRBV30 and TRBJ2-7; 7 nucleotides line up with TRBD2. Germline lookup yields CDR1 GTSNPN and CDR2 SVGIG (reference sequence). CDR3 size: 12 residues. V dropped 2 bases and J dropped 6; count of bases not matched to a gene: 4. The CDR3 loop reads CAWSQSGGEQYF. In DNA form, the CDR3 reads TGTGCCTGGAGTCAATCGGGGGGCGAGCAGTACTTC. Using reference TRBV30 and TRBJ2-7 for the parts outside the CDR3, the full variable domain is SQTIHQWPATLVQPVGSPLSLECTVEGTSNPNLYWYRQAAGRGLQLLFYSVGIGQISSEVPQNLSASRPQDRQFILSSKKLLLSDSGFYLCAWSQSGGEQYFGPGTRLTVT.

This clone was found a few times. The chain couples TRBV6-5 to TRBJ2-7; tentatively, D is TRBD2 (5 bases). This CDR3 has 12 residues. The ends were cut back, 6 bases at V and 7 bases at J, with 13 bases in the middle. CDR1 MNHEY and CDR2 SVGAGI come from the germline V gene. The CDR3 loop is CASSIGTGEQYF. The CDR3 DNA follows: TGTGCCAGCAGCATTGGTACGGGGGAGCAGTACTTC.

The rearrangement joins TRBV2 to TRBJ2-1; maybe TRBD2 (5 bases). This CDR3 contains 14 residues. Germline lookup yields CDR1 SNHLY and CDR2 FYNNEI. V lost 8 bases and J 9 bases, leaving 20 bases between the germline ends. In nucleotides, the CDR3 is TGTGCCAGCGGTCGGGAACGGGTGCGGGCTGAGCAGTTCTTC. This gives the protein CASGRERVRAEQFF.

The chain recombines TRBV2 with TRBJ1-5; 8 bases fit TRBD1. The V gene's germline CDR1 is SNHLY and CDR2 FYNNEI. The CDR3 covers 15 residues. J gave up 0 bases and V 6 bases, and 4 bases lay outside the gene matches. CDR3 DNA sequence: TGTGCCAGCAGAGCACAGGGGGATAGCAATCAGCCCCAGCATTTT. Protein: CASRAQGDSNQPQHF.

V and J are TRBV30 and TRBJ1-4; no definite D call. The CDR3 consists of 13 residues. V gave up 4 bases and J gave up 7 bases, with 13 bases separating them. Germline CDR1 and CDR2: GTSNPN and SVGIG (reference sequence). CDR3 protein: CAWTGRRGEKLFF. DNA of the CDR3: TGTGCCTGGACAGGTCGGCGGGGTGAAAAACTGTTTTTT.

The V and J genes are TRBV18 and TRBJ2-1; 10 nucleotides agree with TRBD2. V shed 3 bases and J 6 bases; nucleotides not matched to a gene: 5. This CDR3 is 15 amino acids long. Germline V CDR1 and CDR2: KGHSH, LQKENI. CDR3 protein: CASSPGLAQINEQFF. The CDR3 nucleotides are TGTGCCAGCTCACCGGGACTAGCGCAGATCAATGAGCAGTTCTTC. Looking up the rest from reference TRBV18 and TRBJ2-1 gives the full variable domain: NAGVMQNPRHLVRRRGQEARLRCSPMKGHSHVYWYRQLPEEGLKFMVYLQKENIIDESGMPKERFSAEFPKEGPSILRIQQVVRGDSAAYFCASSPGLAQINEQFFGPGTRLTVL.